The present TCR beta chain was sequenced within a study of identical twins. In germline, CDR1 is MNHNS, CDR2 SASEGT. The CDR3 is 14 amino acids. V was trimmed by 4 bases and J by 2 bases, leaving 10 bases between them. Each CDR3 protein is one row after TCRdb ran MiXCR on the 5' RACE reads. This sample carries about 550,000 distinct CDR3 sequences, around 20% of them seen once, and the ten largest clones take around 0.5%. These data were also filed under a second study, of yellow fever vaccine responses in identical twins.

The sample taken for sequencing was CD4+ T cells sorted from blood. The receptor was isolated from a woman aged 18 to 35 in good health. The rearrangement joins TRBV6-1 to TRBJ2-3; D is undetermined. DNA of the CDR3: TGTGCCAGCAGTGGAGGAGCGCTCACAGATACGCAGTATTTT. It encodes CASSGGALTDTQYF.